In this sample, the clone carrying this T cell receptor beta chain turned up many times. Its antigen is not identified. From the reads, TCRdb called clonotypes with MiXCR, one entry per CDR3 protein. In the table there are 490,000 or so distinct CDR3 sequences, about 11% of which are singletons. CDR1 is SGHTA and CDR2 is FQGNSA in the germline V gene. The CDR3 has 13 amino acids. Trimming pared 4 bases from V and 0 bases from J, leaving 6 bases between. This sample was taken from a study of T cell repertoires in cytomegalovirus infection. Points from the study as a whole: There were carriers of CMV plus the relevant HLA, and cumulative public TCR beta family frequency identified them.

This sequence originates from a human donor in good health (CMV status not recorded). Some clones in this sample may be carry-over from other donors' samples. This chain connects TRBV7-2 to TRBJ1-2; D is perhaps TRBD1 (5 bases). Sequencing input: PBMCs. CDR3 loop: CASSSTANYGYTF. CDR3 sequence (DNA): TGTGCCAGCAGCTCGACAGCTAACTATGGCTACACCTTC.